This T cell receptor (beta chain) was profiled in a study of blood T cell repertoires in COVID-19 (dated by TCRdb to 2020 to 2022). In terms of the full investigation: Samples from collaborators originated in the United States, Italy and Spain and spanned both the acute and convalescent phases of COVID-19. The material from the prospective study consisted of cDNA or gDNA derived from T cells, B-cell-depleted T cells, or PBMCs. The dataset comprised deeply sampled blood TCRbeta repertoires from subjects exposed to, actively infected with, or recovered from COVID-19. The repertoires were made available in a free public database intended to serve as a resource for research on the immune response to SARS-CoV-2. The samples were drawn from the first 160 participants of the ongoing ImmuneRACE study and from 1,254 subjects provided by 6 global collaborators. Nearly every sample came with metadata listing a de-identified subject ID, COVID-19 status, age in years and sex. HLA class I and class II types, where available, came from metadata supplied by the sample provider rather than from assay-based typing. Summary of the overall study and its limitations: How much clinical and demographic metadata was included differed by source and by participant, and the metadata was provided uncurated.

One collaborating source in Seattle enrolled patients while the patients were actively infected and followed the patients over time throughout the course of disease. Collaborating institutions collected whole blood in K2EDTA tubes following their own protocols. For TCRbeta analysis, collaborator samples were shipped as frozen whole blood, as isolated PBMCs, or as DNA extracted from either sample type. TCRbeta CDR3 regions were amplified from genomic DNA by means of the immunoSEQ Assay, a bias-controlled multiplex PCR. The study's own analysis went as follows. Within the assay, amplification of reference gene primers was used to estimate how many nucleated cells each sample contained. Sequence reads were collapsed and filtered to measure the absolute abundance of every unique TCRbeta CDR3 rearrangement. Productive Simpson clonality was computed per sample as the square root of Simpson's diversity index over productive rearrangements. TCRdb carries this immuneACCESS record with in-frame sequences only. Its versions omit some clonotypes, under half of them owing to an unresolved V gene in the studies checked, with the rest unexplained. Clonal size and the V and J genes are those of that table, whereas D and trimming came from the DNA. Across this sample there are approximately 120,000 clones, with 81% seen only once. The top ten constitute about 17% of the sample.

Measured from the cysteine to the phenylalanine, the CDR3 is 17 residues long. Only CDR3 DNA is held: 51 bases, read in frame from base 1. The germline V gene encodes CDR1 MNHNS and CDR2 SASEGT. V has 2 bases trimmed and J has 0 bases trimmed; junction bases matching no gene number 8. Notes on this clone: The specificity of this receptor is unknown. The sample holds no much larger clone one base away, and base qualities are not on file.

The sequence was obtained from a man aged 25 to 45 with COVID-19, enrolled during active disease. The sequence links TRBV6-1 to TRBJ2-3; 7 of the junction bases match TRBD2. Sample: peripheral blood. The CDR3: CASSELIAGLSTDTQYF. The DNA sequence reads TGTGCCAGCAGTGAATTGATAGCGGGTTTGAGCACAGATACGCAGTATTTT.